Listed here are 30 T cell receptor beta chains from one sample, sequenced in a study of molecular identifiers for immune sequencing clone quantification (dated by TCRdb to the late 2010s). Library preparation employed PCR. The instrument given in TCRdb is NextSeq 500. TCRdb handled the public reads itself, with Q25 trimming in fastp and clone calling in MiXCR, and kept productive beta chains. Records with the same CDR3 protein are collapsed into one entry carrying the most frequent genes and DNA. The sample includes hundreds of thousands of distinct CDR3 sequences, with 25% observed a single time. Of the sample, 0.7% to 0.95% is held by the ten largest clones. Sample: naive CD8+ T cells from blood, with Jurkat cell RNA spiked in. What the cell subset or site label conveys for this sample: FACS-sorted CD8+CD4-CCR7+CD45RA+ naive T cells. Receptor source: a human donor in good health. Some libraries in this study had Jurkat cell RNA spiked in.

With regard to this clonotype: A much larger clone differs from this one at a single base, so this may be a read error. The rearrangement uses TRBV2 and TRBJ2-6; D remains unclear. This CDR3 region has 17 residues. In germline, CDR1 is SNHLY, CDR2 FYNNEI. V lost 6 bases, J lost 0 bases, and 15 bases lay in between. CDR3 sequence reads: CASRTQYDGSGANVLTF. CDR3 in DNA: TGTGCCAGCAGAACCCAATACGACGGCTCTGGGGCCAACGTCCTGACTTTC.

This clonotype was detected many times. V and J are TRBV20-1 and TRBJ1-5; possible D gene TRBD1, 5 bases. Germline assignment: CDR1 DFQATT and CDR2 SNEGSKA (reference sequence). The V end lost 0 bases, the J end lost 6 bases, and 18 bases lay between the germline ends. This CDR3 has 16 amino acids. The CDR3 sequence is CSARDSGRLGFQPQHF. Here the CDR3 DNA reads TGCAGTGCTAGAGATTCAGGGCGGCTAGGTTTTCAGCCCCAGCATTTT.

The chain is built from TRBV25-1 and TRBJ1-6; D gene unclear. V was shortened by 9 bases and J by 9 bases, with 18 bases between the two germline ends. The germline V gene has CDR1 MGHDK and CDR2 SYGVNS. The CDR3 spans 14 residues. The CDR3 region has the DNA TGTGCCAGGCGTGAGGGAGGTCCCACTTCACCCCTCCACTTT. It yields the protein CARREGGPTSPLHF.

This clonotype occurred a few times. V usage is TRBV7-6 and J usage is TRBJ2-7; TRBD2 matches at 8 bases. Germline V CDR1 and CDR2: SGHVS, FNYEAQ. The V and J ends lost 1 base and 2 bases, in that order; junction bases with no gene match: 4. The CDR3 is made up of 15 amino acids. In nucleotides, the CDR3 is TGTGCCAGCAGCTTAGGGGTAGCGGGAACCTACGAGCAGTACTTC. Encoded protein: CASSLGVAGTYEQYF. Full variable domain (missing parts from reference TRBV7-6 and TRBJ2-7): GAGVSQSPRYKVTKRGQDVALRCDPISGHVSLYWYRQALGQGPEFLTYFNYEAQQDKSGLPNDRFSAERPEGSISTLTIQRTEQRDSAMYRCASSLGVAGTYEQYFGPGTRLTVT.

In regard to this clonotype: This clone may be a read error of a much larger clone one base away. The rearrangement joins TRBV11-2 to TRBJ1-1; D may be TRBD1 (6 bases). The CDR3 consists of 14 residues. The V end lost 3 bases, the J end lost 6 bases, and 14 bases lay between the germline ends. Germline V gives CDR1 SGHAT, CDR2 FQNNGV. The CDR3 here is CASSFTGSVSEAFF. The DNA for the CDR3 is TGTGCCAGCAGCTTCACAGGGTCCGTCTCTGAAGCTTTCTTT.

On this clonotype itself: Just one base apart from a much larger clone, this may be a read error. The final CDR3 position lacks the conserved phenylalanine or tryptophan, pointing to a likely read error. J is TRBJ1-4 and V is TRBV4-1; no reliable D call. CDR1 MGHRA and CDR2 YSYEKL come from the germline V gene. Trimming stripped 0 bases from V and 8 bases from J, with 13 bases between. This CDR3 comprises 15 residues. The CDR3 DNA is TGCGCCAGCAGCCAAGAGGAGGGTTCAGGAGAAAAACTGTTTCTT. It yields the protein CASSQEEGSGEKLFL.

A note on this clonotype: A much larger clone lies a single base off, so this may be a read error. The rearrangement uses TRBV12-3 or TRBV12-4 and TRBJ2-4, with a weak D call TRBD1 (5 bases). CDR3 length: 14 amino acids. V shed 5 bases and J shed 8 bases, with 16 bases lying between them. DNA for the CDR3: TGTGCCAGCAGTCCGAGCAAGGGGCTGGACATTCAGTACTTC. Translation: CASSPSKGLDIQYF.

CDR3 nucleotide sequence: TGTGCCAGCAGCCCATCCTGGACAGAAACAATGCTGAACACTGAAGCTTTCTTT. The encoded protein is CASSPSWTETMLNTEAFF. The chain combines TRBV3-1 with TRBJ1-1, with a possible D match to TRBD1 (6 bases). Germline V gives CDR1 LGHDT, CDR2 YNNKEL (reference sequence). Trimming pared 4 bases from V and 0 bases from J, leaving 21 bases between. This CDR3 comprises 18 residues.

There are a few counts of this clonotype. This chain links TRBV27 with TRBJ2-2; 9 positions match TRBD2. This CDR3 region has 16 residues. Germline V lookup: CDR1 MNHEY, CDR2 SMNVEV (reference sequence). After removal of 3 bases from V and 4 bases from J, the junction contained 6 bases not matched to a gene. CDR3 residues: CASSFLLAGPTGELFF. The CDR3 DNA sequence: TGTGCCAGCAGTTTTCTCCTAGCGGGGCCCACCGGGGAGCTGTTTTTT.

This clonotype was detected ten times or more. The chain links TRBV27 to TRBJ2-7; 7 bases line up with TRBD2. V was clipped by 8 bases and J by 3 bases; unmatched bases: 10. The CDR3 is made up of 14 amino acids. Germline CDR1 is MNHEY and CDR2 is SMNVEV (reference sequence). In DNA form, the CDR3 reads TGTGCCAGCGCCCCGGTCGGGGGGTACTACGAGCAGTACTTC. Amino acids: CASAPVGGYYEQYF.

Turning to this clonotype: A read error may be the cause here, since a much bigger clone is one base away. This chain connects TRBV4-3 to TRBJ1-6; no clear D. Germline V gene data show CDR1 as LGHNA and CDR2 as YSLEER. The ends were cut back, 2 bases at V and 7 bases at J, with 6 bases in the middle. The CDR3 loop spans 13 amino acids. The CDR3, as DNA: TGCGCCAGCAGCCAACAACTAAATTCACCCCTCCACTTT. Translated: CASSQQLNSPLHF.

This clonotype was counted at least ten times. V and J are TRBV7-2 and TRBJ1-5; the D gene is possibly TRBD1 (6 bases). The CDR3 has 14 residues. Germline assignment: CDR1 SGHTA and CDR2 FQGNSA. Trimming pared 1 base from V and 7 bases from J, leaving 11 bases between. CDR3 loop: CASSLGVGGQPQHF. CDR3 nucleotide sequence: TGTGCCAGCAGCTTAGGTGTTGGGGGCCAGCCCCAGCATTTT.

Details on this clonotype: Since no conserved phenylalanine or tryptophan closes the CDR3, a read error is the likely cause. The chain is built from TRBV29-1 and TRBJ2-7; TRBD2 agrees at 15 bases. From germline, CDR1 is SQVTM and CDR2 ANQGSEA. The CDR3 is 13 amino acids. The V segment lost 7 bases and the J segment 7 bases; nucleotides outside the gene matches: 5. CDR3 residues: CSGGLAGGSEQYC. In DNA, the CDR3 is TGCAGCGGGGGACTAGCGGGAGGATCAGAGCAGTACTGC.

V usage is TRBV6-2 or TRBV6-3 and J usage is TRBJ2-3, with TRBD1 identical over 8 bases. The CDR3 totals 16 residues. The V segment lost 8 bases and the J segment 2 bases; nucleotides outside the gene matches: 12. Germline CDR1 and CDR2: MNHEY and SVGEGT. The CDR3 spells CASRRGQGAYTDTQYF. CDR3 DNA sequence: TGTGCCAGCCGTCGAGGACAGGGAGCCTACACAGATACGCAGTATTTT.

This clonotype was detected many times. The chain links TRBV28 to TRBJ1-2; no reliable D call. The V and J ends lost 5 bases and 5 bases respectively, with 6 bases between them. The CDR3 has 11 amino acids. CDR1 is MDHEN and CDR2 is SYDVKM in the germline V gene. The DNA for the CDR3 is TGTGCCAGCAGTCAACGGTATGGCTACACCTTC. It is translated as CASSQRYGYTF.

The chain couples TRBV19 to TRBJ2-3; D is unresolved. Germline CDR1 LNHDA, CDR2 SQIVND (reference sequence). Trimming removed 4 bases at V and 1 base at J, with 9 bases between. CDR3 length equals 14 residues. CDR3 DNA sequence: TGTGCCAGTAGTAAGATGTCTGGCACAGATACGCAGTATTTT. Translating it yields CASSKMSGTDTQYF. Supplemented by reference TRBV19 and TRBJ2-3, the full variable domain reads DGGITQSPKYLFRKEGQNVTLSCEQNLNHDAMYWYRQDPGQGLRLIYYSQIVNDFQKGDIAEGYSVSREKKESFPLTVTSAQKNPTAFYLCASSKMSGTDTQYFGPGTRLTVL.

Details on this clonotype: A much larger clonotype is one base distant, so this may be a read error. The chain combines TRBV24-1 with TRBJ2-3; D may be TRBD2 (5 bases). V was clipped by 4 bases and J by 6 bases, with 19 bases between them. Germline V gene sequence: CDR1 KGHDR, CDR2 SFDVKD. CDR3 length: 16 residues. CDR3 sequence (DNA): TGTGCCACCAGTGAAGCCGTTTTCGGGGAGTCGGATACGCAGTATTTT. Translated, it gives CATSEAVFGESDTQYF.

A few counts support this clonotype. CDR3 DNA sequence: TGTGCCAGCAGTTTATTCCAGGGCACAGTTTACAATGAGCAGTTCTTC. Amino acids: CASSLFQGTVYNEQFF. The V call is TRBV27, the J call TRBJ2-1, with D perhaps matching TRBD1 (5 bases). Germline V CDR1 and CDR2: MNHEY, SMNVEV (reference sequence). The CDR3 length is 16 residues. The V end lost 1 base, the J end lost 4 bases, and 14 bases lay between the germline ends.

Ten or more counts support this clonotype. The gene calls are TRBV28 and TRBJ1-1, with 8 bases fitting TRBD1. Trimming cost V 5 bases and J 1 base; bases outside gene matches: 6. CDR3 length: 15 amino acids. Germline V gene lookup returns CDR1 MDHEN and CDR2 SYDVKM. CDR3 amino acids: CASSPRTGRNTEAFF. DNA for the CDR3: TGTGCCAGCAGTCCAAGGACAGGGAGGAACACTGAAGCTTTCTTT.

This clonotype has ten or more counts. V and J are TRBV29-1 and TRBJ2-7, with 12 bases identical to TRBD1. V lost 7 bases, J lost 7 bases, and 8 bases stayed unmatched. This CDR3 region has 13 residues. Germline CDR1 SQVTM, CDR2 ANQGSEA. For the CDR3, the DNA is TGCAGCGCCGAGGGGGACAGGGGGCTTGAGCAGTACTTC. Amino acids: CSAEGDRGLEQYF.

About this clonotype itself: Germline and junction disagree at one end, which may indicate a read error. The chain has TRBV9 and TRBJ2-3; 8 bases line up with TRBD1. Germline values: CDR1 SGDLS, CDR2 YYNGEE. This CDR3 region has 17 residues. The CDR3 loop is CAGSVATGGSGTDTQYF. The CDR3 DNA is TGTGCCGGCAGCGTAGCTACAGGGGGTAGCGGCACAGATACGCAGTATTTT.

This clonotype was seen at least ten times. V gene TRBV2 combines with J gene TRBJ1-1; D gene uncertain. Germline-derived CDR1 and CDR2 are SNHLY and FYNNEI. V was shortened by 1 base and J by 2 bases, with 8 bases between the two germline ends. There are 14 residues in the CDR3. CDR3 coding DNA: TGTGCCAGCAGTGAAGGGGCCCTCAACACTGAAGCTTTCTTT. It is translated as CASSEGALNTEAFF.

Notes on this clonotype: This could be a read error, since a much larger clone is one nucleotide away. This chain joins TRBV20-1 and TRBJ2-7, with D tentatively TRBD1 or TRBD2 (5 bases each). Trimming cost V 6 bases and J 1 base, with 16 bases left between them. Germline assignment: CDR1 DFQATT and CDR2 SNEGSKA (reference sequence). The CDR3 loop spans 14 amino acids. The CDR3 DNA reads TGCAGTGCGTCCGGGGCAGAATTATCCTACGAGCAGTACTTC. Translating gives CSASGAELSYEQYF.

Many counts were recorded for this clonotype. This chain connects TRBV6-2 or TRBV6-3 to TRBJ2-7; maybe TRBD1 (6 bases). V lost 6 bases, J lost 3 bases, and 12 bases lay in between. Germline assignment: CDR1 MNHEY and CDR2 SVGEGT. The CDR3 totals 13 residues. CDR3 protein: CASRSDSHYEQYF. CDR3 nucleotide sequence: TGTGCCAGCAGGTCGGACAGCCACTACGAGCAGTACTTC.

A few counts support this clonotype. The rearrangement links TRBV6-2 or TRBV6-3 to TRBJ2-2; no firm D call. Germline V lookup: CDR1 MNHEY, CDR2 SVGEGT. The CDR3 loop spans 15 amino acids. The V end was cut by 0 bases, the J end by 1 base, with 6 bases between. This CDR3 reads CASSYSNQNTGELFF. The CDR3 coding sequence is TGTGCCAGCAGTTACTCGAATCAGAACACCGGGGAGCTGTTTTTT.

This clonotype was observed many times. CDR3 region: CSALDTEAFF. The CDR3 region has the DNA TGCAGCGCCCTCGACACTGAAGCTTTCTTT. The chain uses TRBV29-1 and TRBJ1-1, with D unclear. Germline V gene data show CDR1 as SQVTM and CDR2 as ANQGSEA. The CDR3 length is 10 residues. The V end was cut by 7 bases, the J end by 3 bases, with 6 bases between. The complete variable domain, with remaining parts taken from reference TRBV29-1 and TRBJ1-1, reads SAVISQKPSRDICQRGTSLTIQCQVDSQVTMMFWYRQQPGQSLTLIATANQGSEATYESGFVIDKFPISRPNLTFSTLTVSNMSPEDSSIYLCSALDTEAFFGQGTRLTVV.

Regarding this clonotype: The conserved closing phenylalanine or tryptophan is absent in this CDR3, likely reflecting a read error. The DNA is omitted, as the CDR3 cannot be located on it reliably, and the CDR3 follows TCRdb's listing. The V call is TRBV30, the J call TRBJ2-2; the D call TRBD1 from the table was never checked on the DNA. The CDR3 comprises 15 residues, both ends counted. Germline CDR1 is GTSNPN and CDR2 is SVGIG (reference sequence). The CDR3 protein is CAWSPTSLNTGELLC.

On this clonotype: One end of the junction is discordant with germline, which a read error may explain. The V gene is TRBV30, the J gene TRBJ2-7, with 13 bases lining up with TRBD2. This CDR3 contains 16 residues. In germline, CDR1 is GTSNPN, CDR2 SVGIG (reference sequence). The CDR3, as DNA: TGTGCCTGGAGTCCGGGACTAGCGGGAAGCTCCTACGCGCCGTCCTTC. As protein: CAWSPGLAGSSYAPSF.

The rearrangement uses TRBV19 and TRBJ1-3; D remains unclear. CDR1 and CDR2 from the germline V gene are LNHDA and SQIVND (reference sequence). V dropped 5 bases and J dropped 7 bases, with 18 bases sitting between them. The CDR3 spans 15 residues. The CDR3 spells CASSRGGPWTNTIYF. Written as DNA, the CDR3 is TGTGCCAGTAGTCGTGGTGGGCCTTGGACTAACACCATATATTTT.

V and J are TRBV5-3 and TRBJ2-2; 8 bases align to TRBD2. TRBV5-3 is designated an ORF whose function remains uncertain. The CDR3 has 16 amino acids. Germline trimming cut 5 bases from V and 2 bases from J; bases unmatched to any gene: 8. CDR3 in DNA: TGTGCCAGAAGACCCAGGACTAGCCGTAACACCGGGGAGCTGTTTTTT. Its protein is CARRPRTSRNTGELFF.